This T cell receptor beta chain was recovered during a study of blood T cell repertoires in COVID-19. Study information: The origin of the acute and convalescent COVID-19 samples was the United States, Italy and Spain. From T cells, B-cell-depleted T cells, or PBMCs came the material, which was cDNA or gDNA.

Looked up from germline, CDR1 is LGHDT and CDR2 is YNNKEL (reference sequence). The CDR3 is 18 amino acids. Trimming took off 0 bases at V and 0 bases at J, with 12 bases between the two ends. Methods used by the authors: Estimated nucleated cell counts came from reference gene primer amplification. Sequenced by immunoSEQ multiplex PCR; TCRdb stores in-frame clones only, minus some. V and J calls and clone size are as listed in that table; D and trimming were resolved from the DNA. In the table there are tens of thousands of clones, around 83% of which are singletons. Source material: peripheral blood. The receptor was isolated from a human donor in a cohort sampled during active COVID-19. V usage is TRBV3-1 (or the pseudogene TRBV3-2) and J usage is TRBJ1-6; the D is unclear. The CDR3: CASSQDSGRGSYNSPLHF. CDR3 coding DNA: TGTGCCAGCAGCCAAGATTCGGGTCGGGGCTCCTATAATTCACCCCTCCACTTT.